The clone carrying this TCR beta chain was seen a few times. What it recognizes is unknown. These data belong to a study of T cell repertoires in cytomegalovirus infection. Study information: Both recently identified HLA-C-restricted and well-studied HLA-B-restricted CMV epitopes were used in the study. Indications of both CMV infection and matching HLA type were provided by public TCR beta signatures. General study points: It was HLA-C-restricted CMV-specific TCR beta clonotypes that dominated the response ex vivo. CMV carriers having the relevant HLA were flagged by cumulative public TCR beta family frequency.

Each CDR3 protein is one row after TCRdb ran MiXCR on the reads. The sample has 750,000 to 900,000 distinct CDR3 sequences; roughly 29% are singletons. CDR3 length: 14 residues. V dropped 0 bases and J dropped 6 bases, with 12 bases sitting between them. The V gene's germline CDR1 is SGHDN and CDR2 FVKESK. Sequencing was performed on cultured CD8+ T cells from PBMCs, taken from culture after CMV antigen stimulation. This receptor was taken from a human donor in good health (CMV status not recorded). Some clones in this sample may be carry-over from other donors' samples. The chain recombines TRBV14 with TRBJ2-7; unclear D gene. The CDR3 region has the DNA TGTGCCAGCAGCCAAGATTTGGGGTCACGCGAGCAGTACTTC. As protein: CASSQDLGSREQYF.